This TCR beta chain appears in the sequencing data of a study of breast tumors, draining lymph nodes, adjacent tissues (dated by TCRdb to the mid-2010s). Concerning the study at large: In breast cancer patients, the study compared the TCR beta repertoires of tumor, adjacent nontumor tissue and axillary lymph nodes. In human breast cancer, the study set out to assess how tumor, surrounding tissue and draining lymph node repertoires relate to one another and whether T cells might be exchanged between them.

This clonotype was observed a handful of times. Its recognized antigen is unknown. The input lacks base qualities; no much larger clone sits a single base away. Lymph node samples came from the axillary draining lymph nodes of breast cancer patients. Sequencing relied on an Illumina HiSeq 2000. TCR beta chain libraries were generated by multiplex PCR amplification. The amplified TCR beta chain products were analyzed by high-throughput sequencing. In TCRdb, the public reads were trimmed at Q25 with fastp and aligned with MiXCR, with productive beta chains retained. Records with the same CDR3 protein are collapsed into one entry carrying the most frequent genes and DNA. Counted in this sample were 200,000 to 300,000 distinct CDR3 sequences; around 31% of them appeared once. The ten largest clones capture about 1.2% of the sample. From the germline V gene (reference sequence), CDR1 is LGHDT and CDR2 is YNNKEL. Unmatched junction bases come to 9, with V trimmed by 2 bases and J by 9 bases. CDR3 length: 16 amino acids, cysteine to phenylalanine. The CDR3 DNA has 48 bases and is translated from base 1.

Broad study findings and their caveats: The similarity between tumor and nontumor tissue repertoires was significantly greater in luminal-like breast cancer than in basal-like breast cancer. Rather than being directly demonstrated, the conclusion that tumor T cells originate in lymph nodes was presented as consistent with a hypothesis. The data were considered consistent with the idea that most tumor T cells come from the lymph node and then expand in tumor tissue. Tumor T-cell repertoires showed less diversity than lymph node repertoires and more diversity than nontumor tissue repertoires, and tumor T-cell repertoires showed preferential V and J gene usage.

The sequence joins TRBV3-1 to TRBJ2-1; the central 11 bases match TRBD2. The sample consisted of axillary lymph node tissue. The sequence was collected from a female donor with breast cancer. Some clones in this sample may be carry-over from other donors' samples. The CDR3 corresponds to CASSQSTSGVRSEQFF. The bases are TGTGCCAGCAGCCAATCGACTAGCGGGGTCCGAAGTGAGCAGTTCTTC.